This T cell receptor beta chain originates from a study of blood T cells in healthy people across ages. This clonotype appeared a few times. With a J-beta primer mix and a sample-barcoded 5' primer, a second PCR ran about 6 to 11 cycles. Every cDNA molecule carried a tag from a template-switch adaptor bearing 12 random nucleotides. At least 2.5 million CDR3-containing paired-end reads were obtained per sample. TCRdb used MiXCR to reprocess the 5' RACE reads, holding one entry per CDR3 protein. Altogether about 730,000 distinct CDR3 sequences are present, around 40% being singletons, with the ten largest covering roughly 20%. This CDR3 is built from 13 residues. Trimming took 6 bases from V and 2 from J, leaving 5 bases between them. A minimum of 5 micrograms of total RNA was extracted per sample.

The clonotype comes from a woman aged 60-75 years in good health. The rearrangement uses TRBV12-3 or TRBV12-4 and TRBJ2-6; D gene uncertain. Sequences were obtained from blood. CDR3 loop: CASSPAGANVLTF. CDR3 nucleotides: TGTGCCAGCAGCCCAGCTGGGGCCAACGTCCTGACTTTC.